Shown below are 19 T cell receptor beta chains from a single sample sequenced in a study of T cell changes during pregnancy in multiple sclerosis. Data came from immunoSEQ multiplex PCR; TCRdb stores just in-frame clones and leaves some out. This table holds around 62,000 clones, just over 90% found once. The source was peripheral blood, collected in the third trimester of pregnancy. All receptors come from a female donor with multiple sclerosis, enrolled in a pregnancy study.

The rearrangement joins TRBV19 to TRBJ2-7, with TRBD2 matching over 8 bases. From germline, CDR1 is LNHDA and CDR2 SQIVND (reference sequence). This CDR3 comprises 15 residues. After removal of 1 base from V and 2 bases from J, the junction contained 4 bases not matched to a gene. CDR3 in amino acids: CASSIVRGRTYEQYF. Here the CDR3 DNA reads TGTGCCAGTAGTATAGTCCGCGGGAGGACCTACGAGCAGTACTTC.

This clone was seen more than once but under ten times. The rearrangement joins TRBV4-1 to TRBJ1-6; possibly TRBD1 for D (6 bases). Germline V gene lookup returns CDR1 MGHRA and CDR2 YSYEKL. The CDR3 totals 16 residues. V dropped 0 bases and J dropped 10 bases, with 16 bases sitting between them. In DNA, the CDR3 is TGCGCCAGCAGCCAAGATGTGGGGACACCCTTATCACCCCTCCACTTT. Protein: CASSQDVGTPLSPLHF.

V usage is TRBV4-2 and J usage is TRBJ2-1, with 11 bases matching TRBD2. Germline loops: CDR1 LGHNA, CDR2 YNFKEQ. V shed 1 base, J shed 4 bases, and the junction held 6 bases outside the gene matches. This CDR3 has 17 residues. The CDR3 spells CASSQVLAGGFYNEQFF. CDR3 nucleotides: TGTGCCAGCAGCCAAGTTTTAGCGGGAGGGTTTTACAATGAGCAGTTCTTC.

The chain has TRBV19 and TRBJ1-2; unclear D gene. Trimming took off 0 bases at V and 4 bases at J, with 12 bases between the two ends. Germline loops: CDR1 LNHDA, CDR2 SQIVND (reference sequence). This CDR3 region has 15 residues. The DNA of the CDR3 is TGTGCCAGTAGTATAGATATCAACAGTATCTATGGCTACACCTTC. Amino acid sequence: CASSIDINSIYGYTF.

The chain joins TRBV4-2 to TRBJ2-4; the match to TRBD1 covers 7 bases. In germline, CDR1 is LGHNA, CDR2 YNFKEQ. V dropped 2 bases and J dropped 0; count of bases not matched to a gene: 1. The CDR3 spans 15 residues. The CDR3 nucleotides read TGTGCCAGCAGCCAAACAGGGGTAGCCAAAAACATTCAGTACTTC. Amino acid sequence: CASSQTGVAKNIQYF.

CDR3 amino acids: CASSSNPGTGDYEQYF. The CDR3 nucleotides read TGTGCCAGCAGCTCCAACCCCGGGACAGGGGACTACGAGCAGTACTTC. The chain employs TRBV7-9 and TRBJ2-7, with 10 bases matching TRBD1. Germline V gene lookup returns CDR1 SEHNR and CDR2 FQNEAQ (reference sequence). The J segment lost 3 bases and the V segment lost 4 bases, leaving 9 bases of the junction unmatched. This CDR3 has 16 amino acids.

The chain carries TRBV10-3 and TRBJ1-3; TRBD1 aligns across 7 bases. J was trimmed by 2 bases and V by 2 bases; bases with no gene match: 0. Germline V CDR1 and CDR2: ENHRY, SYGVKD. The length of the CDR3 is 14 residues. The CDR3 nucleotides read TGTGCCATCAGTGAGGGACAGGCTGGAAACACCATATATTTT. Translation: CAISEGQAGNTIYF.

This chain links TRBV6-5 with TRBJ1-1, with D perhaps matching TRBD1 (5 bases). The CDR3 covers 12 residues. Trimming removed 7 bases from V and 5 bases from J, with 11 bases in between. Germline loops: CDR1 MNHEY, CDR2 SVGAGI. The CDR3 spells CASNQGSTEAFF. The CDR3 coding sequence is TGTGCCAGCAACCAGGGTTCGACTGAAGCTTTCTTT.

The rearrangement joins TRBV7-9 to TRBJ1-1; D uncertain. The CDR3 is 17 residues long. Germline CDR1 SEHNR, CDR2 FQNEAQ (reference sequence). Deletions cut 4 bases from V and 3 bases from J, with 21 bases between. The chain's CDR3 is CASSSLELRDSHTEAFF. The CDR3 DNA follows: TGTGCCAGCAGCTCCCTGGAACTCCGGGATTCGCACACTGAAGCTTTCTTT.

The chain joins TRBV5-1 to TRBJ1-4; D is possibly TRBD1 (6 bases). The CDR3 extends over 15 amino acids. V lost 0 bases to trimming and J lost 8 bases, with 14 bases between them. Germline CDR1 and CDR2: SGHRS and YFSETQ. The CDR3 sequence: CASSLALDRSEKLFF. The CDR3 nucleotides are TGCGCCAGCAGCTTGGCCCTTGACAGGTCAGAAAAACTGTTTTTT.

The chain has TRBV5-1 and TRBJ1-2; possible D gene TRBD1, 5 bases. CDR1 SGHRS and CDR2 YFSETQ come from the germline V gene. V was pared by 1 base and J by 7 bases, with 14 bases between. CDR3 size: 14 residues. In DNA form, the CDR3 reads TGCGCCAGCAGCTTGTCGGGCGGGGACCGTGGCTACACCTTC. It codes for CASSLSGGDRGYTF.

This clone was observed once. This chain joins TRBV2 and TRBJ1-1; the match to TRBD1 covers 7 bases. Per the germline V gene, CDR1 is SNHLY and CDR2 is FYNNEI. CDR3 length: 15 amino acids. V shed 3 bases and J 4 bases; nucleotides not matched to a gene: 8. CDR3 loop: CASSDQGVGGTEAFF. The CDR3 DNA reads as TGTGCCAGCAGTGACCAGGGGGTGGGGGGCACTGAAGCTTTCTTT.

The chain joins TRBV5-1 to TRBJ1-1; D not resolved. Between the trimmed V and J ends, which lost 4 bases and 1 base, there was a span of 11 bases. Per the germline V gene, CDR1 is SGHRS and CDR2 is YFSETQ. This CDR3 is 14 amino acids long. The DNA of the CDR3 is TGCGCCAGCAGCCCAGCGACGTCGAACACTGAAGCTTTCTTT. Translating it yields CASSPATSNTEAFF.

V usage is TRBV5-1 and J usage is TRBJ2-5; possibly TRBD2 for D (5 bases). The V end was cut by 0 bases, the J end by 5 bases, with 32 bases between. Germline V gene sequence: CDR1 SGHRS, CDR2 YFSETQ. The CDR3 contains 21 residues. CDR3 sequence: CASSLVSVGVWERPSGETQYF. CDR3 coding DNA: TGCGCCAGCAGCTTGGTTAGTGTCGGGGTCTGGGAAAGGCCCTCGGGGGAGACCCAGTACTTC.

This clone has only one observation. V and J are TRBV5-1 and TRBJ1-2; 9 positions agree with TRBD1. Germline assignment: CDR1 SGHRS and CDR2 YFSETQ. The CDR3 contains 13 residues. Trimming removed 0 bases from V and 8 bases from J; junction bases left unmatched: 2. The CDR3 nucleotides are TGCGCCAGCAGCTTGGGACAGGGGGGAGGCTACACCTTC. Its protein is CASSLGQGGGYTF. The full variable domain, with the rest looked up from reference TRBV5-1 and TRBJ1-2, is KAGVTQTPRYLIKTRGQQVTLSCSPISGHRSVSWYQQTPGQGLQFLFEYFSETQRNKGNFPGRFSGRQFSNSRSEMNVSTLELGDSALYLCASSLGQGGGYTFGSGTRLTVV.

The chain recombines TRBV5-1 with TRBJ2-1, with D uncertain. Germline V gives CDR1 SGHRS, CDR2 YFSETQ. Trimming cost V 0 bases and J 5 bases, with 12 bases left between them. CDR3 length equals 15 residues. CDR3 sequence: CASSLVAEAHNEQFF. For the CDR3, the DNA is TGCGCCAGCAGCTTGGTCGCAGAGGCCCACAATGAGCAGTTCTTC.

This chain connects TRBV19 to TRBJ1-2; tentatively, D is TRBD1 (6 bases). The CDR3 extends over 17 amino acids. CDR1 and CDR2 from the germline V gene are LNHDA and SQIVND (reference sequence). Trimming took off 2 bases at V and 3 bases at J, with 19 bases between the two ends. This CDR3 reads CASSIPRQGILDYGYTF. CDR3 in DNA: TGTGCCAGTAGTATACCCCGCCAGGGGATCCTAGACTATGGCTACACCTTC.

The rearrangement uses TRBV25-1 and TRBJ1-1; D remains ambiguous. The CDR3 runs 14 residues. Germline CDR1 and CDR2: MGHDK and SYGVNS. V lost 3 bases to trimming and J lost 1 base, with 9 bases between them. This chain's CDR3 is CASSERARNTEAFF. Written as DNA, the CDR3 is TGTGCCAGCAGTGAGCGAGCCCGGAACACTGAAGCTTTCTTT.

The J gene is TRBJ1-2, the V gene TRBV7-2; D not certain. From germline, CDR1 is SGHTA and CDR2 FQGNSA. V was shortened by 1 base and J by 0 bases, with 9 bases between the two germline ends. This CDR3 region has 15 residues. DNA for the CDR3: TGTGCCAGCAGCTTAGTTATTGAGACTAACTATGGCTACACCTTC. Translated: CASSLVIETNYGYTF.